Each of the 30 T cell receptor beta chains below was sequenced from the same sample in a study of cytomegalovirus exposure and HLA in healthy donors. PCR employed 60 Vbeta and 13 Jbeta primers. The repertoire was sequenced with immunoSEQ multiplex PCR; TCRdb's copy has only in-frame clones and lacks some. The sample includes about 140,000 clones, 73% of them seen just once. The specimen was PBMCs. These receptor sequences come from a human donor in good health.

The chain joins TRBV6-1 to TRBJ1-2, with a tentative D call TRBD1 (6 bases). The CDR3 consists of 13 residues. Germline V gene sequence: CDR1 MNHNS, CDR2 SASEGT. V lost 5 bases and J 9 bases, leaving 16 bases between the germline ends. The CDR3, as DNA: TGTGCCAGCAGTCAGACAGGACACTGTAGCTACACCTTC. It encodes CASSQTGHCSYTF.

The V gene is TRBV28, the J gene TRBJ2-7; D gene ambiguous. CDR1 and CDR2 (germline): MDHEN, SYDVKM. Trimming left V 3 bases short and J 3 bases short, with 9 bases between. This CDR3 spans 13 amino acids. The CDR3 region is CASSFNSFYEQYF. CDR3 coding DNA: TGTGCCAGCAGTTTCAACAGCTTCTACGAGCAGTACTTC.

Written as DNA, the CDR3 is TGTGCCAGCAGCTTAGGCGGGGGGGGAGAGGATGAGCAGTTCTTC. This gives the protein CASSLGGGGEDEQFF. This chain links TRBV7-6 with TRBJ2-1, with 9 positions matching TRBD2. V dropped 1 base and J dropped 8; count of bases not matched to a gene: 6. The CDR3 sequence is 15 residues long. Germline V lookup: CDR1 SGHVS, CDR2 FNYEAQ.

The rearrangement uses TRBV7-8 and TRBJ1-1; 7 bases fit TRBD1. V shed 5 bases, J shed 5 bases, and the junction held 2 bases outside the gene matches. Per the germline V gene, CDR1 is SGHVS and CDR2 is FQNEAQ. This CDR3 has 12 residues. CDR3: CASSPGGTEAFF. The CDR3 DNA follows: TGTGCCAGCAGCCCAGGGGGGACTGAAGCTTTCTTT.

This clone appeared a single time. This chain uses TRBV9 with TRBJ1-4, with D maybe TRBD1 (5 bases). The length of the CDR3 is 14 residues. V lost 1 base to trimming and J lost 8 bases, with 12 bases between them. Germline CDR1 SGDLS, CDR2 YYNGEE. The CDR3 region is CASSVTREREKLFF. The CDR3 DNA sequence: TGTGCCAGCAGCGTAACCAGGGAACGGGAAAAACTGTTTTTT.

This chain connects TRBV5-6 to TRBJ2-5, with 7 nucleotides matching TRBD1. V lost 6 bases and J lost 2; bases outside the gene matches: 7. The CDR3 contains 14 residues. Germline V CDR1 and CDR2: SGHDT, YYEEEE. CDR3 in amino acids: CASTGTGAQETQYF. CDR3 coding DNA: TGTGCCAGCACCGGAACAGGGGCTCAAGAGACCCAGTACTTC. The full variable domain, with the rest looked up from reference TRBV5-6 and TRBJ2-5, is DAGVTQSPTHLIKTRGQQVTLRCSPKSGHDTVSWYQQALGQGPQFIFQYYEEEERQRGNFPDRFSGHQFPNYSSELNVNALLLGDSALYLCASTGTGAQETQYFGPGTRLLVL.

The rearrangement joins TRBV2 to TRBJ1-4; D not certain. This CDR3 comprises 15 residues. Per germline, CDR1 SNHLY and CDR2 FYNNEI. V lost 0 bases and J 4 bases, leaving 9 bases between the germline ends. The CDR3 region is CASSEATGNNEKLFF. CDR3 coding DNA: TGTGCCAGCAGTGAAGCGACGGGAAATAATGAAAAACTGTTTTTT.

The rearrangement uses TRBV6-4 and TRBJ2-7; 8 nucleotides align to TRBD2. The CDR3 consists of 13 residues. With 6 bases clipped from V and 5 bases from J, the junction kept 6 bases outside the gene matches. The germline V gene encodes CDR1 MRHNA and CDR2 SNTAGT. CDR3: CASRTTSDDEQYF. The CDR3 nucleotides read TGTGCCAGCAGGACGACTAGCGACGACGAGCAGTACTTC.

The chain uses TRBV14 and TRBJ1-2; no definite D call. The CDR3 loop spans 14 amino acids. CDR1 is SGHDN, CDR2 FVKESK, per germline. Trimming removed 3 bases at V and 4 bases at J, with 12 bases between. The chain's CDR3 is CASSQAMAGYGYTF. CDR3 bases: TGTGCCAGCAGCCAGGCCATGGCGGGCTATGGCTACACCTTC. Drawing the rest from reference TRBV14 and TRBJ1-2, the complete variable domain is EAGVTQFPSHSVIEKGQTVTLRCDPISGHDNLYWYRRVMGKEIKFLLHFVKESKQDESGMPNNRFLAERTGGTYSTLKVQPAELEDSGVYFCASSQAMAGYGYTFGSGTRLTVV.

The gene calls are TRBV7-9 and TRBJ2-1, with 9 bases identical to TRBD2. V shed 5 bases, J shed 6 bases, and the junction held 8 bases outside the gene matches. The CDR3 loop spans 15 amino acids. Germline V CDR1 and CDR2: SEHNR, FQNEAQ (reference sequence). The CDR3 DNA follows: TGTGCCAGCAGCAATACCGGGACTAGCTTCAATGAGCAGTTCTTC. Protein: CASSNTGTSFNEQFF.

This clone was seen more than once but under ten times. J is TRBJ2-2 and V is TRBV27, with 8 positions matching TRBD1. The CDR3 consists of 16 residues. The V gene end was trimmed by 3 bases and the J gene end by 3 bases; junction bases not matched to a gene: 6. The germline V gene encodes CDR1 MNHEY and CDR2 SMNVEV (reference sequence). The CDR3 spells CASSFLWDRYTGELFF. For the CDR3, the DNA is TGTGCCAGCAGTTTTTTGTGGGACAGGTACACCGGGGAGCTGTTTTTT.

The chain is built from TRBV4-1 and TRBJ2-2, with TRBD1 identical over 7 bases. The CDR3 loop spans 18 amino acids. Germline V CDR1 and CDR2: MGHRA, YSYEKL. The J segment lost 3 bases and the V segment lost 4 bases, leaving 14 bases of the junction unmatched. CDR3 DNA sequence: TGCGCCAGCAGCCTCATAAGGGTCTTACAGGGGTACACCGGGGAGCTGTTTTTT. The encoded protein is CASSLIRVLQGYTGELFF.

This sequence joins TRBV19 and TRBJ1-2, with D possibly TRBD1 on 6 matching bases. The germline gives CDR1 LNHDA, CDR2 SQIVND (reference sequence). The length of the CDR3 is 19 residues. Trimming cost V 6 bases and J 4 bases, with 30 bases left between them. The CDR3 DNA reads TGTGCCAGTAGCCCCCCTGCCCTACAGGGACCCGACAGTAGCTATGGCTACACCTTC. Translation: CASSPPALQGPDSSYGYTF.

The V call is TRBV5-1, the J call TRBJ2-5; D might be TRBD1 (5 bases). The DNA end is more similar to TRBJ2-7, so the J call may be wrong. Germline CDR1 SGHRS, CDR2 YFSETQ. The CDR3 totals 14 residues. CDR3 sequence (DNA): TGCGCCAGCAGCTTGGAGGGCAGGGCCTACGAGCAGTACTTC. It specifies CASSLEGRAYEQYF.

This chain connects TRBV15 to TRBJ2-1; TRBD2 aligns across 12 bases. With V trimmed by 3 bases and J by 4 bases, 10 bases remained unmatched. Germline loops: CDR1 LNHNV, CDR2 YYDKDF (reference sequence). The CDR3 loop spans 18 amino acids. CDR3 in DNA: TGTGCCACCAGCAGGGACAGACTAGCGGGAGTCGGGTACAATGAGCAGTTCTTC. Its protein product is CATSRDRLAGVGYNEQFF. The variable domain in full, completed from reference TRBV15 and TRBJ2-1, reads DAMVIQNPRYQVTQFGKPVTLSCSQTLNHNVMYWYQQKSSQAPKLLFHYYDKDFNNEADTPDNFQSRRPNTSFCFLDIRSPGLGDTAMYLCATSRDRLAGVGYNEQFFGPGTRLTVL.

The V and J genes are TRBV5-4 and TRBJ2-5, with 9 bases matching TRBD2. The J call may be in error: the DNA end matches TRBJ2-7 better. The CDR3 loop spans 16 amino acids. The V gene's germline CDR1 is SGHNT and CDR2 YYREEE (reference sequence). In DNA, the CDR3 is TGTGCCAGCAGCTCCTTCCGAGCGGGGGGAGCGTACGAGCAGTACTTC. Translation gives CASSSFRAGGAYEQYF.

Regarding this clone: The sample carries other DNA sequences with the same CDR3. The chain employs TRBV5-1 and TRBJ2-7, with TRBD1 identical over 7 bases. J was trimmed by 2 bases and V by 4 bases; bases with no gene match: 6. CDR3 size: 14 residues. Germline CDR1 is SGHRS and CDR2 is YFSETQ. Written as DNA, the CDR3 is TGCGCCAGCAGCAGGGGGCTAGAGGCCTACGAGCAGTACTTC. Residues: CASSRGLEAYEQYF.

This rearrangement joins TRBV7-6 to TRBJ1-4; D is undetermined. V shed 5 bases and J shed 8 bases, with 27 bases lying between them. The germline gives CDR1 SGHVS, CDR2 FNYEAQ. The length of the CDR3 is 18 residues. CDR3 sequence: CASSQLIVFGEDGEKLFF. The CDR3 DNA sequence: TGTGCCAGCAGCCAGCTTATTGTTTTCGGGGAGGACGGCGAAAAACTGTTTTTT.

In DNA, the CDR3 is TGTGCCAGCAGTTTGTGGCTAGCGGGAGGTTTGTCCTACAATGAGCAGTTCTTC. It encodes CASSLWLAGGLSYNEQFF. The chain joins TRBV27 to TRBJ2-1; 11 bases fit TRBD2. Germline CDR1 is MNHEY and CDR2 is SMNVEV (reference sequence). The CDR3 consists of 18 residues. V lost 3 bases to trimming and J lost 1 base; unmatched junction nucleotides: 8.

The chain has TRBV5-6 and TRBJ1-1; D is unresolved. The germline V and J ends were trimmed by 4 bases and 8 bases, with 15 bases remaining between them. The CDR3 covers 13 residues. The germline CDR1 and CDR2 sequences are SGHDT and YYEEEE. Written as DNA, the CDR3 is TGTGCCAGCAGCGCCCCCGGGAGGCAGGAAGCTTTCTTT. This translates into CASSAPGRQEAFF. Filled out from reference TRBV5-6 and TRBJ1-1, the complete variable domain reads DAGVTQSPTHLIKTRGQQVTLRCSPKSGHDTVSWYQQALGQGPQFIFQYYEEEERQRGNFPDRFSGHQFPNYSSELNVNALLLGDSALYLCASSAPGRQEAFFGQGTRLTVV.

The chain's CDR3 is CASRPPSGGAYEQYF. The DNA of the CDR3 is TGTGCCAGCAGACCGCCAAGCGGGGGGGCCTACGAGCAGTACTTC. The genes are TRBV28 and TRBJ2-7, with 10 bases fitting TRBD2. The germline CDR1 and CDR2 sequences are MDHEN and SYDVKM. With 6 bases clipped from V and 2 bases from J, the junction kept 7 bases outside the gene matches. This CDR3 contains 15 residues.

V is TRBV6-6 and J is TRBJ2-7, with 8 positions matching TRBD1. The CDR3 spans 15 residues. Trimming took 2 bases from V and 3 from J; bases not matched to a gene: 6. The germline V gene encodes CDR1 MNHNY and CDR2 SVGAGI (reference sequence). The CDR3 DNA is TGTGCCAGCAGTTACCCCCGACAGGGGATCTACGAGCAGTACTTC. Translating it yields CASSYPRQGIYEQYF.

The V gene is TRBV6-4, the J gene TRBJ2-1; D ambiguous. CDR1 is MRHNA, CDR2 SNTAGT, per germline. V lost 3 bases, J lost 3 bases, and 3 bases lay in between. The CDR3 is 12 amino acids. CDR3 DNA: TGTGCCAGCAGTGATAGCTACAATGAGCAGTTCTTC. It encodes CASSDSYNEQFF.

This chain joins TRBV5-4 and TRBJ2-5, with 7 bases fitting TRBD2. CDR1 SGHNT and CDR2 YYREEE come from the germline V gene (reference sequence). V was pared by 4 bases and J by 1 base, with 4 bases of the junction left unmatched. The CDR3 extends over 14 amino acids. CDR3 in DNA: TGTGCCAGCAGCCAAACGGGGGGCCAAGAGACCCAGTACTTC. Translating gives CASSQTGGQETQYF.

V is TRBV4-1 and J is TRBJ2-1; maybe TRBD2 (6 bases). Deletions cut 1 base from V and 6 bases from J, with 10 bases between. This CDR3 region has 14 residues. The germline V gene encodes CDR1 MGHRA and CDR2 YSYEKL. The DNA for the CDR3 is TGCGCCAGCAGCCAAGCAAATAGCGGCAATGAGCAGTTCTTC. Protein product: CASSQANSGNEQFF.

This clone was observed once. The chain recombines TRBV7-6 with TRBJ2-3; D unresolved. The CDR3 length is 13 residues. Germline loops: CDR1 SGHVS, CDR2 FNYEAQ. The V and J ends lost 4 bases and 4 bases respectively, with 9 bases between them. In DNA form, the CDR3 reads TGTGCCAGCAGCTCCAAACTCTCAGATACGCAGTATTTT. It is translated as CASSSKLSDTQYF.

The rearrangement links TRBV27 to TRBJ2-5, with 10 bases lining up with TRBD1. This CDR3 is built from 15 residues. Germline loops: CDR1 MNHEY, CDR2 SMNVEV (reference sequence). Trimming cost V 5 bases and J 5 bases; bases outside gene matches: 8. The CDR3 DNA sequence: TGTGCCAGCAGTGACAAGACAGGGGGCATTGAGACCCAGTACTTC. Protein product: CASSDKTGGIETQYF.

This clone was seen more than once but under ten times. This rearrangement joins TRBV4-2 to TRBJ1-5; no clear D gene. The germline V and J ends were trimmed by 0 bases and 0 bases, with 6 bases remaining between them. Germline CDR1 and CDR2: LGHNA and YNFKEQ. The length of the CDR3 is 15 residues. CDR3 bases: TGTGCCAGCAGCCAAGATTTTAATAGCAATCAGCCCCAGCATTTT. This codes for CASSQDFNSNQPQHF.

V gene TRBV10-3 combines with J gene TRBJ1-6; 9 bases are shared with TRBD1. The CDR3 consists of 17 residues. The junction had 2 bases not matched to a gene; V was cut back by 2 bases and J by 0 bases. Germline-derived CDR1 and CDR2 are ENHRY and SYGVKD. CDR3 DNA sequence: TGTGCCATCAGTGAGGAACAGGGGGCCTCCTATAATTCACCCCTCCACTTT. Its translation is CAISEEQGASYNSPLHF.

This clone has a handful of counts. The CDR3 nucleotides read TGTGCCAGCAGCCAAGATCAGGGGGGCTCCTACGAGCAGTACTTC. Translation gives CASSQDQGGSYEQYF. The rearrangement uses TRBV4-2 and TRBJ2-7, with a tentative D call TRBD1 (7 bases). V lost 0 bases to trimming and J lost 0 bases, with 9 bases between them. Per the germline V gene, CDR1 is LGHNA and CDR2 is YNFKEQ. The CDR3 runs 15 residues.